The entry below describes one T cell receptor (beta chain). The sample holds other DNA sequences that translate to the same CDR3. Recovered Cohort 3 donors showed two negative PCRs, clearance, or symptom resolution. Trimming removed 3 bases at V and 3 bases at J, with 5 bases between. CDR1 is SEHNR and CDR2 is FQNEAQ in the germline V gene (reference sequence). The CDR3 extends over 12 amino acids. This sample is drawn from a study of blood T cell repertoires in COVID-19. Study background: The United States, Italy and Spain provided the acute and convalescent COVID-19 samples.

Method: immunoSEQ multiplex PCR; TCRdb's copy keeps in-frame clones and lacks some. The profile covers approximately 300,000 clones, with about 90% appearing a single time and around 5.9% taken by the ten largest. The chain recombines TRBV7-9 with TRBJ1-2; unclear D gene. The receptor comes from a woman aged 25 to 45 who had recovered from COVID-19. Input material: PBMCs or T cells enriched from blood (not recorded which). In DNA form, the CDR3 reads TGTGCCAGCAGCTTGAGGGACTATGGCTACACCTTC. This translates into CASSLRDYGYTF. Together with reference TRBV7-9 and TRBJ1-2, the CDR3 gives the full variable domain: DTGVSQNPRHKITKRGQNVTFRCDPISEHNRLYWYRQTLGQGPEFLTYFQNEAQLEKSRLLSDRFSAERPKGSFSTLEIQRTEQGDSAMYLCASSLRDYGYTFGSGTRLTVV.